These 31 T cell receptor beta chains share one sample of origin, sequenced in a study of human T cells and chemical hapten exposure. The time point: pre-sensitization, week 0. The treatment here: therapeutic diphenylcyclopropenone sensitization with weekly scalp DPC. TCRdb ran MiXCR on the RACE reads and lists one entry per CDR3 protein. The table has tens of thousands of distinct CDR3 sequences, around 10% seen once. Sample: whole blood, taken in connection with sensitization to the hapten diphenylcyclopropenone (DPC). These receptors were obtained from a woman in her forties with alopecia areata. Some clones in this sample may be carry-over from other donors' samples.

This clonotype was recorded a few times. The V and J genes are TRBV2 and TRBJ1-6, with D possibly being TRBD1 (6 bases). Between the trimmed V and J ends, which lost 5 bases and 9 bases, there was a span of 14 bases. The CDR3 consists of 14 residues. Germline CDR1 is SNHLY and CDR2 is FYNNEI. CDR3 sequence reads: CASSQQGLGSPLHF. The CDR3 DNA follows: TGTGCCAGCAGTCAACAGGGCCTGGGTTCACCCCTCCACTTT.

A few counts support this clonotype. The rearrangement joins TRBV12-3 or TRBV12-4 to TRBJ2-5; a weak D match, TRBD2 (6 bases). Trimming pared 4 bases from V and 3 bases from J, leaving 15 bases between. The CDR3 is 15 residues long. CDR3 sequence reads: CASSSVAGLKETQYF. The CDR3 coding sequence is TGTGCCAGCAGTTCGGTGGCGGGACTCAAAGAGACCCAGTACTTC.

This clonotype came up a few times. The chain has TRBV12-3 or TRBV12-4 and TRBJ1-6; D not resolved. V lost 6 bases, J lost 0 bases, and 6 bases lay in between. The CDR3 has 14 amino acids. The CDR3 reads CASRESSYNSPLHF. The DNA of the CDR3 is TGTGCCAGCAGAGAGAGCTCCTATAATTCACCCCTCCACTTT.

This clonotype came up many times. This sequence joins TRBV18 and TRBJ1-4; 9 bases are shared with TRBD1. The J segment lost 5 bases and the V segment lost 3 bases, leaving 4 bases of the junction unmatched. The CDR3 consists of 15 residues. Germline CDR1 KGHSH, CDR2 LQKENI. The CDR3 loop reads CASSPQDRGNEKLFF. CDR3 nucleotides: TGTGCCAGCTCACCGCAGGACAGGGGAAATGAAAAACTGTTTTTT.

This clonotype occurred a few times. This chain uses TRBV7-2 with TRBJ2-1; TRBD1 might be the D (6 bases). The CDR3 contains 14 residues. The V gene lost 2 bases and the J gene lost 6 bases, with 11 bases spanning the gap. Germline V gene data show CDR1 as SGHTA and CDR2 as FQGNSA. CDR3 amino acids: CASSLQQGSNEQFF. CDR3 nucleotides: TGTGCCAGCAGCTTACAACAGGGTTCCAATGAGCAGTTCTTC.

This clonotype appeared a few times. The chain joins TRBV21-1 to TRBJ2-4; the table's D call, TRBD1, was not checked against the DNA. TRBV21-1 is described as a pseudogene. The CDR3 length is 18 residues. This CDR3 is CASSSGGRDRGSKNIQYF. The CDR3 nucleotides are TGTGCCAGCAGCTCTGGGGGACGGGACAGGGGATCCAAAAACATTCAGTACTTC.

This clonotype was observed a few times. Here the CDR3 DNA reads TGTGCCAGCACCATAGGGGGGAACGAGCAGTACTTC. Its translation: CASTIGGNEQYF. The J gene is TRBJ2-7, the V gene TRBV6-6, with D perhaps being TRBD1 or TRBD2 (6 bases each). Between the trimmed V and J ends, which lost 7 bases and 5 bases, there was a span of 12 bases. Germline values: CDR1 MNHNY, CDR2 SVGAGI (reference sequence). CDR3 length: 12 residues.

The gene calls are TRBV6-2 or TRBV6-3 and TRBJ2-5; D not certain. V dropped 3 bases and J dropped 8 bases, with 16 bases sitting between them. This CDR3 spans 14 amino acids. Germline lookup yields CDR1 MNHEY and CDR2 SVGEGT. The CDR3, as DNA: TGTGCCAGCAGTTATACGGCCCAAGGAGAAACCCAGTACTTC. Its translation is CASSYTAQGETQYF.

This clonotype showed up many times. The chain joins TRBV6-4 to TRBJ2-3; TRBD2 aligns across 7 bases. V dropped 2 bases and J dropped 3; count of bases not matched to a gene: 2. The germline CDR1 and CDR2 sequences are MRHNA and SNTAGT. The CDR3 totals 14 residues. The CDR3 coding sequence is TGTGCCAGCAGTGACGGGGGGGAAACAGATACGCAGTATTTT. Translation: CASSDGGETDTQYF.

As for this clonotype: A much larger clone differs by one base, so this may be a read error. CDR3: CDISEAGGTSGFNEQFF. The CDR3 nucleotides read TGTGACATCAGTGAGGCAGGGGGGACTAGCGGGTTCAATGAGCAGTTCTTC. V and J are TRBV10-3 and TRBJ2-1; 12 nucleotides line up with TRBD2. CDR3 length equals 17 residues. Per germline, CDR1 ENHRY and CDR2 SYGVKD.

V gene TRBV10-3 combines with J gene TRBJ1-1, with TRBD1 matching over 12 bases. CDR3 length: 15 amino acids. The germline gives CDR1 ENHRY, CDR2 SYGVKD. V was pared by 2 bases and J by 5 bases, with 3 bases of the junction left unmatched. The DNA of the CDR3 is TGTGCCATCAGTGAGGGGACAGGGGGCAAAACTGAAGCTTTCTTT. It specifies CAISEGTGGKTEAFF.

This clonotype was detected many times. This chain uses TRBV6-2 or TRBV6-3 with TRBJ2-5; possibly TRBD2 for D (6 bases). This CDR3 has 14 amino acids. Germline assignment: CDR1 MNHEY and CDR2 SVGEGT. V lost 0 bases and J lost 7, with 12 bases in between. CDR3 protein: CASSYSTGVRTQYF. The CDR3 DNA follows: TGTGCCAGCAGTTACTCAACGGGAGTACGGACCCAGTACTTC.

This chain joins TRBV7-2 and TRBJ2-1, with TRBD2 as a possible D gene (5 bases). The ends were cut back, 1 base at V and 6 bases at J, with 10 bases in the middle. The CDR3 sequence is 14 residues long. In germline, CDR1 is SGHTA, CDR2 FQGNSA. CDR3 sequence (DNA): TGTGCCAGCAGCTTAGGACTACCTCCCAATGAGCAGTTCTTC. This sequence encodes CASSLGLPPNEQFF.

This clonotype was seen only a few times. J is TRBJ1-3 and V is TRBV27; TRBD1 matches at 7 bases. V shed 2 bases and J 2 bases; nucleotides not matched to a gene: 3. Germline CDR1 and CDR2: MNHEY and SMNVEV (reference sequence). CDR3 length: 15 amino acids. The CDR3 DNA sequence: TGTGCCAGCAGTTTAGACAGGGCGACTGGAAACACCATATATTTT. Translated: CASSLDRATGNTIYF.

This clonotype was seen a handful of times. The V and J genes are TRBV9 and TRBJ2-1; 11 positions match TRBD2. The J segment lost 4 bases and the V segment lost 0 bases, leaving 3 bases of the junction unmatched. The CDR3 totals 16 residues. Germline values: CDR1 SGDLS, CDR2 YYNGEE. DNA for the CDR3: TGTGCCAGCAGCGTAGTAGCGGGGGGGCGGTACAATGAGCAGTTCTTC. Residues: CASSVVAGGRYNEQFF.

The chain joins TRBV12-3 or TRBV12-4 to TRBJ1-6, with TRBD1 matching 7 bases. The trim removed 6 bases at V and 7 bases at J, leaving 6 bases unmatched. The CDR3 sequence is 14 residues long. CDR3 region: CASRSGTENSPLHF. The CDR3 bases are TGTGCCAGCAGGTCCGGGACAGAGAATTCACCCCTCCACTTT.

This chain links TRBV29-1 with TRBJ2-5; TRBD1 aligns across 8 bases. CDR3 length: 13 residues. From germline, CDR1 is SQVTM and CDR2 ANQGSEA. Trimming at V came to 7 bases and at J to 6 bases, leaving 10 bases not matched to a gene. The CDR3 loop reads CSALDTGGQTQYF. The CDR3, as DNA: TGCAGCGCTCTCGATACAGGGGGACAGACCCAGTACTTC.

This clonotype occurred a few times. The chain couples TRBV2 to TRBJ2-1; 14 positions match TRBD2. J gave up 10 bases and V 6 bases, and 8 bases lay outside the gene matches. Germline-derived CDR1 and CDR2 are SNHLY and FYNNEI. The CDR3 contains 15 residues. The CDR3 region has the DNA TGTGCCAGCAGAGGGGGACTAGCGGGGGAGGAAGAGCAGTTCTTC. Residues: CASRGGLAGEEEQFF.

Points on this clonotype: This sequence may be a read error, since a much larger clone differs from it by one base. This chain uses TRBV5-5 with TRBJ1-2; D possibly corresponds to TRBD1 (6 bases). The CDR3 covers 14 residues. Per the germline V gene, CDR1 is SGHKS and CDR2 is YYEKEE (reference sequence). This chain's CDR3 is CVSSLASQGPFNTF. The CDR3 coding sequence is TGTGTCAGCAGCTTGGCCTCACAGGGCCCCTTCAACACCTTC.

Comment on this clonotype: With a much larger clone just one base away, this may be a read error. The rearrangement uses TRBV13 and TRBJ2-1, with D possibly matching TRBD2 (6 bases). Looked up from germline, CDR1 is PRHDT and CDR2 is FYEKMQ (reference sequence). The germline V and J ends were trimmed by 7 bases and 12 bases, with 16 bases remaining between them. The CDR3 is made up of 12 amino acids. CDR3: CASILRSGGQFF. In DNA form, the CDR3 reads TGTGCCAGCATCCTTAGATCCGGGGGGCAGTTCTTC.

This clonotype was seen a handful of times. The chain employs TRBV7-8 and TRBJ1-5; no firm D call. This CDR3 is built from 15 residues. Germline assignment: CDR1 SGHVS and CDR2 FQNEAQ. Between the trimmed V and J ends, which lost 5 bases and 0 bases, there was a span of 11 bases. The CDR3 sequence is CASSPREYSNQPQHF. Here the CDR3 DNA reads TGTGCCAGCAGCCCCCGCGAGTATAGCAATCAGCCCCAGCATTTT.

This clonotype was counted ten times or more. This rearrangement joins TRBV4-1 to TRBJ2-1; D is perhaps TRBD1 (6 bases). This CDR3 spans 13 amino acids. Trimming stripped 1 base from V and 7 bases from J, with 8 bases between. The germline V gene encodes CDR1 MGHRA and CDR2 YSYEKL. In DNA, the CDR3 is TGCGCCAGCAGCCAAGCTGACAGGAATGAGCAGTTCTTC. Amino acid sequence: CASSQADRNEQFF.

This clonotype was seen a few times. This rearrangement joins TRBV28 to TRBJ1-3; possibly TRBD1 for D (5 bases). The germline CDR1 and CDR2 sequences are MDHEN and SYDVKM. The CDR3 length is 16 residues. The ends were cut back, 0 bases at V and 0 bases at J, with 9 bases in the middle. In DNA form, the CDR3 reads TGTGCCAGCAGTTTATGGGGGGAAGGCTCTGGAAACACCATATATTTT. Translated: CASSLWGEGSGNTIYF.

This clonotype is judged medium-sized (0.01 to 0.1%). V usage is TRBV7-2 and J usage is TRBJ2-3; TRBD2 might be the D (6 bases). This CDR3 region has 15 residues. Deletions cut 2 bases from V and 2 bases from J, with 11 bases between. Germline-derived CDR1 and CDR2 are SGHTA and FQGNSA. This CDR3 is CASSLSGHYTDTQYF. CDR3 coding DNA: TGTGCCAGCAGCTTAAGCGGGCACTACACAGATACGCAGTATTTT.

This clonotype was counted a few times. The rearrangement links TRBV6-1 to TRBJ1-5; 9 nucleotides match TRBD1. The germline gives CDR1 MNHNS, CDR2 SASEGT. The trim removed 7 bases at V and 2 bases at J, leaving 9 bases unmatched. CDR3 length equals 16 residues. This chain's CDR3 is CASTLGQGGGNQPQHF. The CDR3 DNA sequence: TGTGCCAGCACCCTGGGACAGGGAGGGGGCAATCAGCCCCAGCATTTT.

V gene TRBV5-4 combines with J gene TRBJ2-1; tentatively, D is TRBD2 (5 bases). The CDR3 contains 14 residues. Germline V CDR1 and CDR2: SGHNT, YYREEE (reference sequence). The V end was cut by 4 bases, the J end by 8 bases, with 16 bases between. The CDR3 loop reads CASSPSGPIHEQFF. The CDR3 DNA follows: TGTGCCAGCAGCCCCAGCGGACCTATCCATGAGCAGTTCTTC.

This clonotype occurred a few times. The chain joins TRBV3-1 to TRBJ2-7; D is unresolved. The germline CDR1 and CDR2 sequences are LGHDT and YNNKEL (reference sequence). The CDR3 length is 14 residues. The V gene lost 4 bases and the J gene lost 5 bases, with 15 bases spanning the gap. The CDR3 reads CASSRWGLLDEQYF. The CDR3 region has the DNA TGTGCCAGCAGCCGGTGGGGTTTGTTGGACGAGCAGTACTTC.

The CDR3 DNA reads as TGCGCCAGCACAGGAGGAGGGGTTACCAATGAGCAGTTCTTC. Translation: CASTGGGVTNEQFF. The chain employs TRBV5-1 and TRBJ2-1, with a tentative D call TRBD2 (6 bases). The ends were cut back, 6 bases at V and 6 bases at J, with 16 bases in the middle. Looked up from germline, CDR1 is SGHRS and CDR2 is YFSETQ. The length of the CDR3 is 14 residues.

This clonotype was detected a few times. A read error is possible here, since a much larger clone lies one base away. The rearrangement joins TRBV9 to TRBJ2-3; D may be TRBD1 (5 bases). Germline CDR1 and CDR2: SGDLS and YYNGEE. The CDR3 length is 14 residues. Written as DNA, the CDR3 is TGTGTCAGCAGCGTAGCCAGGGACACAGATACGCAGTATTTT. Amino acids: CVSSVARDTDTQYF.

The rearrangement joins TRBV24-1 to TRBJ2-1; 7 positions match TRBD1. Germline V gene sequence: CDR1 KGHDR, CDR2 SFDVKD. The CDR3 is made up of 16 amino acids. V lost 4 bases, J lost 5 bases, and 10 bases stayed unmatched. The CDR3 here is CATSEPRRTGDNEQFF. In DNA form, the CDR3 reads TGTGCCACCAGTGAGCCACGCCGTACAGGGGACAATGAGCAGTTCTTC.

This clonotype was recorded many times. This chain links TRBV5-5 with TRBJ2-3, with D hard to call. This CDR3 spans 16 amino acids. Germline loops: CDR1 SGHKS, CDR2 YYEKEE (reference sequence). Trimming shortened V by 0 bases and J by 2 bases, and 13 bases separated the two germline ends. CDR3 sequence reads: CASSLGEGRPTDTQYF. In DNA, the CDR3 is TGTGCCAGCAGCTTGGGAGAAGGACGGCCCACAGATACGCAGTATTTT.